The sample holds one count of the clone carrying this T cell receptor (beta chain). Its antigen is not known. CDR1 and CDR2 from the germline V gene are SGHRS and YFSETQ. Deletions cut 2 bases from V and 0 bases from J, with 8 bases between. CDR3 length: 14 amino acids. This sample is drawn from a study of immune evolution from preneoplasia to lung adenocarcinoma. After pathologic assessment, macro-dissection selected premalignant or tumor cells for extraction. The assay was immunoSEQ multiplex PCR, and TCRdb's table has in-frame clones only and misses some. The sample lists over 3,500 clones, approximately 90% occurring once. General observations from the study: Normal lung had the highest top T cell clone frequencies.

V gene TRBV5-1 combines with J gene TRBJ1-1; D is uncertain. This receptor was taken from a donor aged 70 or over with lung adenocarcinoma. The sequenced sample was FFPE minimally invasive lung adenocarcinoma tissue. The CDR3 coding sequence is TGCGCCAGCAGCTTTGAGGGCATGAACACTGAAGCTTTCTTT. Amino acids: CASSFEGMNTEAFF.